The present T cell receptor beta chain was sequenced within a study of PD-1 blockade in classical Hodgkin lymphoma. As to time point: cycle 4 day 1 (C4D1), after less than 7 weeks of nivolumab. Brentuximab vedotin exposure varied, and every patient relapsed after autologous stem cell transplantation. Thawed PBMCs underwent magnetic negative selection to yield purified CD4+ T cells. The protocol was immunoSEQ multiplex PCR, while the TCRdb copy is restricted to in-frame clones and leaves out a portion. Of about 17,000 clones in the sample, around 80% were seen once. Whole-study findings and limits: Nothing has yet pinned down what causes the repertoire differences, possibly disease activity or prior therapy. Patients were excluded if nivolumab began under 1 year after ASCT (the autologous transplant).

The germline V gene has CDR1 SGHDT and CDR2 YYEEEE. Germline trimming cut 2 bases from V and 4 bases from J; bases unmatched to any gene: 17. This CDR3 contains 18 residues. Concerning this clone itself: No antigen is known for it.

The chain is built from TRBV5-6 and TRBJ1-1; 7 bases line up with TRBD1. The specimen was CD4+ T cells from blood, collected before the fourth cycle of nivolumab. The TCR sequence derives from a human donor with classical Hodgkin lymphoma. The CDR3 sequence: CASSFRGTGDRRGTEAFF. The CDR3 region has the DNA TGTGCCAGCAGCTTCAGGGGGACCGGCGACCGGAGGGGCACTGAAGCTTTCTTT. The whole variable domain, filled in from reference TRBV5-6 and TRBJ1-1, reads DAGVTQSPTHLIKTRGQQVTLRCSPKSGHDTVSWYQQALGQGPQFIFQYYEEEERQRGNFPDRFSGHQFPNYSSELNVNALLLGDSALYLCASSFRGTGDRRGTEAFFGQGTRLTVV.